Listed here are 20 T cell receptor beta chains from one sample, sequenced in a study of metastatic and nonmetastatic thyroid tumors. TCRdb reanalyzed the PCR reads with MiXCR. The sample has 100,000 or so clones; 15% are singletons. Patients were all untreated before their thyroid surgery. The sequencing input was blood. The receptors derive from a female donor with papillary thyroid cancer or a benign thyroid nodule (not recorded which). Some clones in this sample may be carry-over from other donors' samples.

This clone has ten or more counts. The chain links TRBV5-1 to TRBJ1-2; the D is unclear. The germline V gene has CDR1 SGHRS and CDR2 YFSETQ. Trimming removed 4 bases at V and 5 bases at J, with 21 bases between. The CDR3 contains 16 residues. CDR3 nucleotides: TGCGCCAGCAGCATTTCGGGAGCCCAAGCTGGGTATGGCTACACCTTC. Protein product: CASSISGAQAGYGYTF.

This clone showed up many times. The chain employs TRBV6-1 and TRBJ2-1; either TRBD1 or TRBD2 may supply D (6 bases each). This CDR3 has 13 residues. Trimming left V 10 bases short and J 10 bases short, with 20 bases between. Germline V gives CDR1 MNHNS, CDR2 SASEGT. Here the CDR3 reads CATKRGDKWEQFF. In DNA form, the CDR3 reads TGTGCCACCAAAAGGGGGGACAAATGGGAGCAGTTCTTC.

This clone was picked up many times. The rearrangement links TRBV28 to TRBJ2-7, with D unclear. This CDR3 is built from 13 residues. The germline CDR1 and CDR2 sequences are MDHEN and SYDVKM. Trimming left V 3 bases short and J 1 base short, with 7 bases between. CDR3 nucleotides: TGTGCCAGCAGTTTCGAGCATTCCTACGAGCAGTACTTC. Its protein product is CASSFEHSYEQYF.

Remarks on this clone: A much larger clone sits a single nucleotide away, making a read error possible. V is TRBV19 and J is TRBJ1-1, with 11 bases aligning to TRBD1. The CDR3 length is 15 residues. Germline values: CDR1 LNHDA, CDR2 SQIVND (reference sequence). This CDR3 reads CASRRRDRGNTEALF. The CDR3 DNA reads as TGTGCCAGTAGGCGCCGGGACAGGGGGAACACTGAAGCTCTCTTT. The full variable domain, rest sourced from reference TRBV19 and TRBJ1-1, is DGGITQSPKYLFRKEGQNVTLSCEQNLNHDAMYWYRQDPGQGLRLIYYSQIVNDFQKGDIAEGYSVSREKKESFPLTVTSAQKNPTAFYLCASRRRDRGNTEALFGQGTRLTVV.

Remarks on this clone: A read error is possible here, since a much larger clone lies one base away. Other DNA sequences within the sample encode an identical CDR3. V gene TRBV9 combines with J gene TRBJ1-1; 7 bases map to TRBD1. CDR3 length: 14 amino acids. V lost 4 bases and J lost 6; bases outside the gene matches: 9. Germline V gene data show CDR1 as SGDLS and CDR2 as YYNGEE. CDR3 sequence (DNA): TGTGCCAGCAGCCTAGGTACAGGGGACCCTGAAGCTTTCTTT. This encodes CASSLGTGDPEAFF.

This clone was seen many times. The CDR3 is CASSDRENQPQHF. The CDR3 bases are TGTGCCAGCAGTGACAGGGAGAATCAGCCCCAGCATTTT. The chain couples TRBV6-1 to TRBJ1-5, with D possibly TRBD1 on 5 matching bases. V lost 3 bases to trimming and J lost 4 bases, with 7 bases between them. The CDR3 totals 13 residues. CDR1 and CDR2 (germline): MNHNS, SASEGT.

This clone was counted many times. V is TRBV5-1 and J is TRBJ2-2, with 7 nucleotides matching TRBD1. The germline CDR1 and CDR2 sequences are SGHRS and YFSETQ. J gave up 5 bases and V 4 bases, and 8 bases lay outside the gene matches. The CDR3 spans 15 residues. CDR3 loop: CASSRGGKKTGELFF. The CDR3 DNA reads as TGCGCCAGCAGCCGAGGGGGCAAGAAAACCGGGGAGCTGTTTTTT.

As for this clone: One base away lies a much larger clone, so this may be a sequencing read error. The chain uses TRBV9 and TRBJ2-1, with 11 bases that match TRBD2. There are 18 residues in the CDR3. With V trimmed by 4 bases and J by 6 bases, 15 bases remained unmatched. Germline-derived CDR1 and CDR2 are SGDLS and YYNGEE. CDR3 nucleotide sequence: TGTGCCAGCAGCCCTGCGGATGTCGGGACTAGCGGAATCAATGAGCAGTTCTTC. This sequence encodes CASSPADVGTSGINEQFF.

This clone came up many times. CDR3 sequence: CAWSVVGGYGYTF. CDR3 DNA sequence: TGTGCCTGGAGTGTTGTGGGTGGATATGGCTACACCTTC. The chain has TRBV30 and TRBJ1-2, with D unresolved. V gave up 0 bases and J gave up 5 bases, with 10 bases separating them. Germline lookup yields CDR1 GTSNPN and CDR2 SVGIG (reference sequence). The CDR3 runs to 13 residues.

V usage is TRBV7-6 and J usage is TRBJ1-1; TRBD1 matches 7 bases. Germline V gene sequence: CDR1 SGHVS, CDR2 FNYEAQ. The CDR3 is made up of 16 amino acids. V shed 6 bases and J 3 bases; nucleotides not matched to a gene: 13. CDR3: CASSHDREKIYTEAFF. The CDR3 coding sequence is TGTGCCAGCAGTCATGACAGGGAGAAAATTTACACTGAAGCTTTCTTT. The full variable domain, its missing parts supplied by reference TRBV7-6 and TRBJ1-1, is GAGVSQSPRYKVTKRGQDVALRCDPISGHVSLYWYRQALGQGPEFLTYFNYEAQQDKSGLPNDRFSAERPEGSISTLTIQRTEQRDSAMYRCASSHDREKIYTEAFFGQGTRLTVV.

As regards this clone: A read error may account for a junction end that differs from germline. The J gene is TRBJ2-2, the V gene TRBV10-3, with 9 nucleotides matching TRBD1. The CDR3 runs to 16 residues. Germline V CDR1 and CDR2: ENHRY, SYGVKD. Here the CDR3 DNA reads TGTGCCATCAGTGACACAGGGGGCTCCAGGACCGGTGAGCTGTTTTTT. Translating gives CAISDTGGSRTGELFF.

This clone was recorded at least ten times. V gene TRBV20-1 combines with J gene TRBJ2-3; D gene ambiguous. Germline loops: CDR1 DFQATT, CDR2 SNEGSKA (reference sequence). V lost 7 bases and J lost 2, with 7 bases in between. The CDR3 covers 11 residues. As DNA, the CDR3 is TGCAGTGGACTGATCACAGATACGCAGTATTTT. Its protein is CSGLITDTQYF.

A note on this clone: One end of the junction does not line up with germline, which may come from a read error. The gene calls are TRBV28 and TRBJ1-6, with unresolved D. The germline V gene encodes CDR1 MDHEN and CDR2 SYDVKM. The CDR3 is 12 residues long. Here the CDR3 DNA reads TGTGCAGCTAAGGACCTTGATTCACCCCTCAACTTT. Translation: CAAKDLDSPLNF.

The table lists this clone with many counts. The J gene is TRBJ1-2, the V gene TRBV28; no clear D gene. CDR1 and CDR2 (germline): MDHEN, SYDVKM. The CDR3 totals 12 residues. The V end lost 6 bases, the J end lost 2 bases, and 7 bases lay between the germline ends. The CDR3 region has the DNA TGTGCCAGCAGCTCGGGAAACTATGGCTACACCTTC. Translated, it gives CASSSGNYGYTF.

This clone came up many times. The chain links TRBV20-1 to TRBJ1-2, with a weak D call TRBD1 (5 bases). This CDR3 is 13 amino acids long. V lost 3 bases and J lost 4, with 12 bases in between. The germline CDR1 and CDR2 sequences are DFQATT and SNEGSKA (reference sequence). The CDR3 loop is CSASPRAGYGYTF. The CDR3, as DNA: TGCAGTGCTAGCCCCAGGGCGGGCTATGGCTACACCTTC.

This clone was seen many times. V usage is TRBV18 and J usage is TRBJ2-5, with D maybe TRBD1 (7 bases). CDR1 KGHSH and CDR2 LQKENI come from the germline V gene. Trimming stripped 5 bases from V and 4 bases from J, with 23 bases between. The CDR3 is 17 amino acids. This CDR3 is CASSSLTGQEGRETQYF. The CDR3, as DNA: TGTGCCAGCTCATCCCTGACAGGGCAGGAGGGTAGAGAGACCCAGTACTTC.

This clone came up many times. This sequence joins TRBV4-2 and TRBJ2-1; 10 nucleotides agree with TRBD2. Germline loops: CDR1 LGHNA, CDR2 YNFKEQ. Losses at the gene ends were 0 bases for V and 6 bases for J; bases not matched to a gene: 5. The CDR3 is 16 amino acids. CDR3 loop: CASSQDPASGGNEQFF. In nucleotides, the CDR3 is TGTGCCAGCAGCCAAGATCCCGCTAGCGGGGGCAATGAGCAGTTCTTC.

This clone was seen just once. A read error may explain this, as a much larger clone is one base away. This sequence joins TRBV5-1 and TRBJ2-2, with unresolved D. Germline values: CDR1 SGHRS, CDR2 YFSETQ. Trimming shortened V by 4 bases and J by 3 bases, and 7 bases separated the two germline ends. This CDR3 region has 13 residues. The CDR3 DNA sequence: TGCGCCAGCAGCCCCCGGGACACCGGGGAGCTGTTTTTT. Translation gives CASSPRDTGELFF.

This clone was recorded at least ten times. V is TRBV4-2 and J is TRBJ2-2; 10 bases map to TRBD2. The germline V gene has CDR1 LGHNA and CDR2 YNFKEQ. V trimming: 0 bases; J trimming: 2 bases; junction bases outside the gene matches: 6. This CDR3 spans 18 amino acids. The CDR3 loop reads CASSQDPAGGLNTGELFF. The DNA of the CDR3 is TGTGCCAGCAGCCAAGATCCAGCGGGGGGGCTAAACACCGGGGAGCTGTTTTTT.

This clone was recorded at least ten times. The rearrangement uses TRBV6-1 and TRBJ1-4; D is ambiguous. V was clipped by 6 bases and J by 7 bases, with 9 bases between them. Germline values: CDR1 MNHNS, CDR2 SASEGT. This CDR3 spans 12 amino acids. CDR3 coding DNA: TGTGCCAGCAGCAGGTTTCGTGAAAAACTGTTTTTT. Translated, it gives CASSRFREKLFF.